This T cell receptor beta chain was documented in a study of shared clonotypes between healthy human individuals. Comment on this clone: What it recognizes is unknown.

The assay was run at deep level. Original methodology: Filtering differed because ImmunoSEQ produced junction-only sequences that carried no quality scores. Repertoires were generated with immunoSEQ multiplex PCR, while TCRdb's copy carries only in-frame clones and drops some. V and J calls and clone size are as listed in that table; D and trimming were resolved from the DNA. The repertoire holds fewer than 2.5 million clones, with approximately 94% as singletons. Only Caucasian adults living in Nashville, Tennessee served as donors. Study-wide points: Larger richness was generally estimated for naive than memory subsets.

There are 14 residues in the CDR3. Trimming stripped 1 base from V and 6 bases from J, with 9 bases between. Germline V CDR1 and CDR2: SGHTA, FQGNSA. The TCR comes from a man aged 18 to 29 in good health. Some clones in this sample may be carry-over from other donors' samples. The chain is built from TRBV7-2 and TRBJ1-4; D is undetermined. The source material was naive CD4+ T cells from PBMCs. Subset reported: CD45RA+ positively selected. The DNA for the CDR3 is TGTGCCAGCAGCTTAGAGGGCGGTTATGAAAAACTGTTTTTT. As protein: CASSLEGGYEKLFF. Full variable domain (remainder filled in from reference TRBV7-2 and TRBJ1-4): GAGVSQSPSNKVTEKGKDVELRCDPISGHTALYWYRQSLGQGLEFLIYFQGNSAPDKSGLPSDRFSAERTGGSVSTLTIQRTQQEDSAVYLCASSLEGGYEKLFFGSGTQLSVL.